This TCR beta chain was identified during a study of cytomegalovirus exposure and HLA in healthy donors. Study-wide points: Some segments of the V type, notably TRBV6-2 and TRBV6-3, were excluded as indistinguishable. The classifier, whose performance was assessed in both the original and validation cohorts, reportedly diagnosed cytomegalovirus status with high specificity and sensitivity.

PCR used 60 Vbeta primers and 13 Jbeta primers. Sequencing was performed with immunoSEQ multiplex PCR; in TCRdb, only in-frame clones are kept and a portion is missing. This table lists just over 150,000 clones. A note on this clone: Its antigen is unknown.

Unmatched junction bases numbered 16, after V lost 2 bases and J lost 4 bases. The CDR3 runs to 18 residues. CDR1 LNHNV and CDR2 YYDKDF come from the germline V gene (reference sequence). The clonotype originates from a man aged 25 to 40 in good health and CMV-seronegative. The sample was PBMCs. The chain couples TRBV15 to TRBJ1-1, with TRBD1 identical over 7 bases. CDR3 protein: CATSRPTSKTGRATEAFF. As DNA, the CDR3 is TGTGCCACCAGCAGACCAACCTCAAAGACAGGGAGAGCCACTGAAGCTTTCTTT.